Sequencing of this TCR beta chain was carried out in a study of cytomegalovirus exposure and HLA in healthy donors. Study-level results: Later, an analysis showed that TCR beta chains associated with HLA were more clonally expanded than others that were equally common.

Trimming pared 2 bases from V and 10 bases from J, leaving 9 bases between. Germline V lookup: CDR1 PRHDT, CDR2 FYEKMQ (reference sequence). This CDR3 has 13 amino acids. This clone was recorded only once. The antigen is unknown. There were likely unrecorded immune exposures, though donors were nominally healthy when sampled. PCR primers comprised 60 Vbeta and 13 Jbeta primers. Measured with immunoSEQ multiplex PCR; TCRdb has only the in-frame clones, and not every one. The data hold tens of thousands of clones, with around 73% observed a single time. This clonotype was obtained from a middle-aged woman in good health and CMV-seropositive. Material: PBMCs. The J gene is TRBJ1-6, the V gene TRBV13; tentative D call: TRBD1 (6 bases). The DNA for the CDR3 is TGTGCCAGCAGCTTAAAGGGGGGGTCACCCCTCCACTTT. It encodes CASSLKGGSPLHF.